Sequencing of this TCR beta chain was carried out in a study of cytomegalovirus exposure and HLA in healthy donors. Overall study: A subsequent analysis stated that the 95 to 150 validation repertoires were run on the same platform as the roughly 670 first-cohort repertoires. Study observations and caveats: Three CMV-associated chains were confirmed in vitro to be specific for CMV antigens. It was around 160 TCR beta chains that were listed as cytomegalovirus-associated. Subsequent analysis showed first-cohort TCR clusters tending to co-occur in about 110 validation repertoires.

This clone was counted a single time. Its antigen is currently unknown. Sequenced by immunoSEQ multiplex PCR; TCRdb stores in-frame clones only, minus some. Of 110,000 to 150,000 clones in the sample, about 86% were seen once. Source material: PBMCs. This clonotype originated in a young woman in good health and CMV-seropositive.

The CDR3 sequence: CASSPGLAYEQYF. In nucleotides, the CDR3 is TGTGCCAGCAGTCCAGGACTAGCATACGAGCAGTACTTC. J is TRBJ2-7 and V is TRBV27; 8 bases align to TRBD2. Germline values: CDR1 MNHEY, CDR2 SMNVEV (reference sequence). J lost 4 bases, V lost 5 bases, and 4 bases had no gene match. The CDR3 contains 13 residues.